This T cell receptor (beta chain) was found in a study of cytomegalovirus exposure and HLA in healthy donors. Germline V gene sequence: CDR1 LNHNV, CDR2 YYDKDF (reference sequence). V shed 1 base and J shed 4 bases, with 10 bases lying between them. This CDR3 is built from 15 residues. Profiling relied on immunoSEQ multiplex PCR, and the TCRdb table lists in-frame clones only, not all of them. The data contain a few hundred thousand clones, approximately 90% of them singletons. The donors were part of the validation cohort of 100 to 150 subjects. That cohort was separate from the first cohort, which comprised some 670 subjects.

This TCR was sampled from a young woman in good health and CMV-seronegative. The specimen sequenced was PBMCs. J is TRBJ2-2 and V is TRBV15; maybe TRBD2 (7 bases). CDR3 nucleotide sequence: TGTGCCACCAGCAGAGTTAGGGGGGGCACCGGGGAGCTGTTTTTT. Translation: CATSRVRGGTGELFF.